Below, one T cell receptor (beta chain) is given with its context. The antigen is unknown. This specimen belongs to a study of T cell repertoires in cytomegalovirus infection. Study-level information: Through public TCR beta signatures, both CMV infection and matching HLA type were indicated. The study's findings and limits: The response measured ex vivo was dominated by TCR beta clonotypes (HLA-C-restricted and CMV-specific).

CDR1 KGHDR and CDR2 SFDVKD come from the germline V gene. Trimming left V 5 bases short and J 5 bases short, with 17 bases between. CDR3 length: 15 amino acids. MiXCR, applied by TCRdb to the reads, yields one record per CDR3 protein. Counted here are fewer than 400,000 distinct CDR3 sequences, approximately 18% occurring once; the ten biggest clones make up 8.7%. The chain is built from TRBV24-1 and TRBJ2-5, with a tentative D call TRBD2 (5 bases). The TCR originated in a human donor in good health (CMV status not recorded). Some clones in this sample may be carry-over from other donors' samples. Sequences were obtained from PBMCs. The CDR3 nucleotides are TGTGCCACCAGTGCCCTCGATCGGGGTCAGGAGACCCAGTACTTC. This translates into CATSALDRGQETQYF.